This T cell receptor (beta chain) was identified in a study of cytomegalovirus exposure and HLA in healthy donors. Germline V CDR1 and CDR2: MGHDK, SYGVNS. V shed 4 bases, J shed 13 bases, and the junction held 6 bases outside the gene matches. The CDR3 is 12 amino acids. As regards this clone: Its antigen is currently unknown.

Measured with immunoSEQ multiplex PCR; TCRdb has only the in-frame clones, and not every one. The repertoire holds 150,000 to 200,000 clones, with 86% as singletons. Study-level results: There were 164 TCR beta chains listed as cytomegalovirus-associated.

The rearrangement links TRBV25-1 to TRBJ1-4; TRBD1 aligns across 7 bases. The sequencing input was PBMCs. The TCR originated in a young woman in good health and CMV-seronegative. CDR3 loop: CASSATGFGLFF. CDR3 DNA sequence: TGTGCCAGCAGTGCGACAGGGTTTGGACTGTTTTTT.